A selection of T cell receptor beta chains follows, all from one sample in a study of T-cell memory formation after mild COVID-19. TCRdb re-derived calls from the 5' RACE reads in MiXCR, one entry per CDR3 protein. The table has approximately 54,000 distinct CDR3 sequences, roughly 12% seen once. The sequenced sample was PBMCs or a T cell subset sorted from them (not recorded which). The receptors were gathered from a man younger than 35 who had mild COVID-19 (a few samples of this study predate the infection). Cell type and time point are not known. The CDR3 runs from the conserved cysteine through the conserved F or W. Fields, in order: clone size, CDR3 length, V gene, J gene, D gene, CDR3 DNA, CDR3 protein. A D gene is named only where the DNA matches it firmly. Clone size is stated in some rows and not others, as once, few, many or a class when expanded.

clone size: -; CDR3 length: 11; V gene: TRBV5-4; J gene: TRBJ1-1; D gene: -; CDR3 DNA: TGTGCCAGTCCCCGACAGAACACAGCTTTCTTT; CDR3 protein: CASPRQNTAFF
clone size: few; CDR3 length: 16; V gene: TRBV9; J gene: TRBJ1-6; D gene: -; CDR3 DNA: TGTGCCAGCAGCGTAGATGCGAGCTCCTATAATTCACCCCTCCACTTT; CDR3 protein: CASSVDASSYNSPLHF
clone size: -; CDR3 length: 16; V gene: TRBV5-6; J gene: TRBJ2-3; D gene: -; CDR3 DNA: TGTGCCAGCAGCTCGGATTGGGCCATCATCACAGATACGCAGTATTTT; CDR3 protein: CASSSDWAIITDTQYF
clone size: -; CDR3 length: 14; V gene: TRBV18; J gene: TRBJ2-1; D gene: -; CDR3 DNA: TGTGCCAGCTCACCACCCCCGGGGTACAATGAGCAGTTCTTC; CDR3 protein: CASSPPPGYNEQFF
clone size: few; CDR3 length: 13; V gene: TRBV28; J gene: TRBJ1-2; D gene: -; CDR3 DNA: TGTGCCAGCAGCCTCCGGGACAAACGAGGCTACACCTTC; CDR3 protein: CASSLRDKRGYTF
clone size: few; CDR3 length: 14; V gene: TRBV9; J gene: TRBJ1-2; D gene: -; CDR3 DNA: TGTGCCAGCAGCGTAGGGAACCCGGACTATGGCTACACCTTC; CDR3 protein: CASSVGNPDYGYTF
clone size: many; CDR3 length: 16; V gene: TRBV7-2; J gene: TRBJ2-2; D gene: TRBD2; CDR3 DNA: TGTGCCAGCAGGCCTCCGGGACTAGCGAACACCGGGGAGCTGTTTTTT; CDR3 protein: CASRPPGLANTGELFF
clone size: few; CDR3 length: 15; V gene: TRBV25-1; J gene: TRBJ2-3; D gene: -; CDR3 DNA: TGTGCCAGCAGTTTGTCCTGGGGGCAGGGAGATACGCAGTATTTT; CDR3 protein: CASSLSWGQGDTQYF
clone size: many; CDR3 length: 14; V gene: TRBV5-1; J gene: TRBJ2-7; D gene: -; CDR3 DNA: TGCGCCAGTGCAGGAAACGAGGCGCTCTACGAGCAGTACTTC; CDR3 protein: CASAGNEALYEQYF
clone size: few; CDR3 length: 15; V gene: TRBV5-1; J gene: TRBJ1-6; D gene: -; CDR3 DNA: TGCGCCAGCAGTCCCTCAGGGAGCGGGACTTCACCCCTCCACTTT; CDR3 protein: CASSPSGSGTSPLHF
clone size: many; CDR3 length: 17; V gene: TRBV6-6; J gene: TRBJ2-1; D gene: TRBD2; CDR3 DNA: TGTGCCAGCAGTTACTCGAGTTGGCGGGGGGTCTACAATGAGCAGTTCTTC; CDR3 protein: CASSYSSWRGVYNEQFF
clone size: many; CDR3 length: 15; V gene: TRBV12-3/TRBV12-4; J gene: TRBJ1-1; D gene: -; CDR3 DNA: TGTGCCAGCAGTAGCGCGAGGGGGTTAAGGACTGAAGCTTTCTTT; CDR3 protein: CASSSARGLRTEAFF
clone size: -; CDR3 length: 17; V gene: TRBV11-2; J gene: TRBJ2-7; D gene: -; CDR3 DNA: TGTGCCAGCAGCTTAGATCAACGGCAGGGGAGCTCCTACGAGCAGTACTTC; CDR3 protein: CASSLDQRQGSSYEQYF
clone size: few; CDR3 length: 18; V gene: TRBV5-1; J gene: TRBJ2-5; D gene: TRBD2; CDR3 DNA: TGCGCCAGCAGCTTGGGGCCCACAGCGGGGGGGCGTCAACAGACCCAGTACTTC; CDR3 protein: CASSLGPTAGGRQQTQYF
clone size: few; CDR3 length: 14; V gene: TRBV12-3/TRBV12-4; J gene: TRBJ1-6; D gene: -; CDR3 DNA: TGTGCCAGCCGCCTGGGATCCTATAATTCACCCCTCCACTTT; CDR3 protein: CASRLGSYNSPLHF
clone size: many; CDR3 length: 13; V gene: TRBV20-1; J gene: TRBJ2-7; D gene: TRBD1; CDR3 DNA: TGCAGTGCTAGACATACAGGGGGCTACGAGCAGTACTTC; CDR3 protein: CSARHTGGYEQYF
clone size: many; CDR3 length: 17; V gene: TRBV3-1; J gene: TRBJ2-6; D gene: -; CDR3 DNA: TGTGCCAGCAGGGATTCGGGGCGCATCTCTGGGGCCAACGTCCTGACTTTC; CDR3 protein: CASRDSGRISGANVLTF
clone size: few; CDR3 length: 16; V gene: TRBV5-6; J gene: TRBJ2-3; D gene: TRBD1; CDR3 DNA: TGTGCCAGCAGCTTGATTCCGGGACAGGGGAAAGATACGCAGTATTTT; CDR3 protein: CASSLIPGQGKDTQYF
clone size: few; CDR3 length: 15; V gene: TRBV9; J gene: TRBJ1-1; D gene: TRBD1; CDR3 DNA: TGTGCCAGCAGCAGAGGTGGCAGGGGGCTGGCTGAAGCTTTCTTT; CDR3 protein: CASSRGGRGLAEAFF
clone size: many; CDR3 length: 11; V gene: TRBV29-1; J gene: TRBJ2-2; D gene: -; CDR3 DNA: TGCAGCGTGCTGGTCACCGGGGAGCTGTTTTTT; CDR3 protein: CSVLVTGELFF
clone size: few; CDR3 length: 16; V gene: TRBV5-1; J gene: TRBJ2-1; D gene: TRBD2; CDR3 DNA: TGCGCCAGCAGCTCCTTTCCTAGCGGGGATTACAATGAGCAGTTCTTC; CDR3 protein: CASSSFPSGDYNEQFF
clone size: few; CDR3 length: 15; V gene: TRBV5-6; J gene: TRBJ1-1; D gene: -; CDR3 DNA: TGTGCCAGCAGCCCTGGGCGGTGGTTGAACACTGAAGCTTTCTTT; CDR3 protein: CASSPGRWLNTEAFF
clone size: -; CDR3 length: 13; V gene: TRBV6-5; J gene: TRBJ2-7; D gene: TRBD1; CDR3 DNA: TGTGCCAGCAATAGACAGGGCTCCTACGAGCAGTACTTC; CDR3 protein: CASNRQGSYEQYF